The 18 T cell receptor beta chains in this list originate from one sample, sequenced in a study of neurological immune-mediated disorders. Via MiXCR, TCRdb re-called the 5' RACE reads, giving one row per CDR3 protein. The data contain tens of thousands of distinct CDR3 sequences, roughly 9.9% of them singletons. The sample was PBMCs. The receptors derive from a middle-aged man in good health.

This clonotype was seen repeatedly, ten times or more. The chain combines TRBV29-1 with TRBJ1-1, with D possibly being TRBD1 (5 bases). Trimming left V 4 bases short and J 1 base short, with 10 bases between. CDR1 and CDR2 from the germline V gene are SQVTM and ANQGSEA. The CDR3 runs 13 residues. CDR3 amino acids: CSVVRDWNTEAFF. In DNA, the CDR3 is TGCAGCGTTGTCCGGGACTGGAACACTGAAGCTTTCTTT. Full variable domain (remainder filled in from reference TRBV29-1 and TRBJ1-1): SAVISQKPSRDICQRGTSLTIQCQVDSQVTMMFWYRQQPGQSLTLIATANQGSEATYESGFVIDKFPISRPNLTFSTLTVSNMSPEDSSIYLCSVVRDWNTEAFFGQGTRLTVV.

Ten or more counts support this clonotype. This sequence joins TRBV12-3 or TRBV12-4 and TRBJ2-5; D unresolved. The V end lost 7 bases, the J end lost 1 base, and 16 bases lay between the germline ends. The CDR3 spans 15 residues. The CDR3 sequence is CASTTALWPQETQYF. Written as DNA, the CDR3 is TGTGCCAGCACCACTGCTCTCTGGCCCCAAGAGACCCAGTACTTC.

This clonotype has at least ten counts. The chain uses TRBV7-2 and TRBJ2-3, with D maybe TRBD1 (5 bases). Germline CDR1 SGHTA, CDR2 FQGNSA. With 7 bases removed from V and 2 bases from J, the gap between germline ends came to 16 bases. This CDR3 spans 15 amino acids. CDR3 sequence: CASTSTKGYTDTQYF. In DNA, the CDR3 is TGTGCCAGCACCTCCACTAAGGGGTACACAGATACGCAGTATTTT.

There are many counts of this clonotype. V is TRBV20-1 and J is TRBJ1-5; 8 bases map to TRBD1. The V and J ends lost 3 bases and 5 bases, in that order; junction bases with no gene match: 12. Per germline, CDR1 DFQATT and CDR2 SNEGSKA (reference sequence). This CDR3 comprises 16 residues. CDR3 sequence (DNA): TGCAGTGCTAGGGTGGGTGGGGCAGGGGGCGATCAGCCCCAGCATTTT. Amino acids: CSARVGGAGGDQPQHF.

The V and J genes are TRBV15 and TRBJ2-3, with D maybe TRBD2 (6 bases). The CDR3 length is 11 residues. The V end was cut by 4 bases, the J end by 12 bases, with 11 bases between. Per germline, CDR1 LNHNV and CDR2 YYDKDF (reference sequence). CDR3 protein: CATSNGGLQYF. In DNA form, the CDR3 reads TGTGCCACCAGCAACGGAGGGTTACAGTATTTT.

This clonotype was counted only a few times. The gene calls are TRBV19 and TRBJ1-5; tentative D call: TRBD1 (6 bases). Trimming shortened V by 9 bases and J by 7 bases, and 19 bases separated the two germline ends. Looked up from germline, CDR1 is LNHDA and CDR2 is SQIVND (reference sequence). The CDR3 extends over 14 amino acids. The CDR3 region is CASISGGAWQPQHF. The CDR3 nucleotides read TGTGCCAGCATCTCGGGGGGGGCTTGGCAGCCCCAGCATTTT.

This clonotype was counted at least ten times. The CDR3 spells CASSSTGGNQPQHF. The CDR3 DNA reads as TGTGCCAGCAGTTCCACAGGGGGCAATCAGCCCCAGCATTTT. V is TRBV12-3 or TRBV12-4 and J is TRBJ1-5; 7 bases map to TRBD1. The CDR3 covers 14 residues. V lost 4 bases, J lost 2 bases, and 2 bases stayed unmatched.

The V call is TRBV19, the J call TRBJ2-2, with a possible D match to TRBD1 (6 bases). The CDR3 totals 15 residues. V lost 8 bases, J lost 5 bases, and 18 bases lay in between. Germline lookup yields CDR1 LNHDA and CDR2 SQIVND (reference sequence). CDR3 residues: CASHNTGFGTGELFF. The CDR3, as DNA: TGTGCCAGTCACAATACAGGGTTTGGGACCGGGGAGCTGTTTTTT. The variable domain in full, with the rest retrieved from reference TRBV19 and TRBJ2-2, is DGGITQSPKYLFRKEGQNVTLSCEQNLNHDAMYWYRQDPGQGLRLIYYSQIVNDFQKGDIAEGYSVSREKKESFPLTVTSAQKNPTAFYLCASHNTGFGTGELFFGEGSRLTVL.

The J gene is TRBJ2-1, the V gene TRBV7-3; D is unclear. CDR3 length equals 15 residues. Germline V gene data show CDR1 as SGHTA and CDR2 as FQGTGA. The V gene lost 2 bases and the J gene lost 9 bases, with 17 bases spanning the gap. In DNA, the CDR3 is TGTGCCAGCAGCTTAGACGCGTCTAGGGATAGTGAGCAGTTCTTC. Translation: CASSLDASRDSEQFF.

This clonotype was counted many times. The chain uses TRBV12-3 or TRBV12-4 and TRBJ2-1, with D perhaps matching TRBD2 (6 bases). Trimming took off 6 bases at V and 6 bases at J, with 15 bases between the two ends. The CDR3 length is 14 residues. CDR3 nucleotides: TGTGCCAGCAGGAAATTGGGACTTTCCAATGAGCAGTTCTTC. It is translated as CASRKLGLSNEQFF.

This clonotype was observed many times. V gene TRBV20-1 combines with J gene TRBJ2-7; TRBD2 matches 10 bases. Germline V gene data show CDR1 as DFQATT and CDR2 as SNEGSKA (reference sequence). The V segment lost 3 bases and the J segment 5 bases; nucleotides outside the gene matches: 7. The CDR3 has 14 amino acids. This CDR3 reads CSASRAGGSHEQYF. DNA for the CDR3: TGCAGTGCTAGTAGAGCGGGAGGGTCCCACGAGCAGTACTTC.

The chain couples TRBV5-5 to TRBJ2-7, with D maybe TRBD2 (5 bases). Germline-derived CDR1 and CDR2 are SGHKS and YYEKEE (reference sequence). V lost 4 bases to trimming and J lost 3 bases, with 20 bases between them. The CDR3 consists of 16 residues. Here the CDR3 DNA reads TGTGCCAGCAGCCTTTCCAGGACTGAGAGCTGCTACGAGCAGTACTTC. As protein: CASSLSRTESCYEQYF. The complete variable domain, with remaining parts taken from reference TRBV5-5 and TRBJ2-7, reads DAGVTQSPTHLIKTRGQQVTLRCSPISGHKSVSWYQQVLGQGPQFIFQYYEKEERGRGNFPDRFSARQFPNYSSELNVNALLLGDSALYLCASSLSRTESCYEQYFGPGTRLTVT.

This clonotype was picked up many times. The genes are TRBV20-1 and TRBJ2-1; either TRBD1 or TRBD2 may fit D (5 bases each). The CDR3 spans 16 residues. The V and J ends lost 0 bases and 0 bases respectively, with 12 bases between them. In germline, CDR1 is DFQATT, CDR2 SNEGSKA (reference sequence). CDR3 nucleotide sequence: TGCAGTGCTAGAGATCGGGGCGGTAGCTCCTACAATGAGCAGTTCTTC. Translated: CSARDRGGSSYNEQFF.

This clonotype was counted ten times or more. This chain connects TRBV9 to TRBJ1-6; D unclear. CDR3 length: 13 residues. Per germline, CDR1 SGDLS and CDR2 YYNGEE. V was pared by 0 bases and J by 13 bases, with 11 bases between. The CDR3 sequence: CASSVGAGDPLHF. Written as DNA, the CDR3 is TGTGCCAGCAGCGTAGGGGCCGGGGATCCCCTCCACTTT.

The genes are TRBV12-5 and TRBJ1-1; D not resolved. The CDR3 runs to 12 residues. The V gene lost 6 bases and the J gene lost 8 bases, with 13 bases spanning the gap. CDR1 and CDR2 (germline): LGHNT, FRNRAP. The CDR3 loop reads CASGMSGIEAFF. CDR3 bases: TGTGCTAGTGGAATGAGCGGTATCGAAGCTTTCTTT.

This clonotype occurred many times. The rearrangement links TRBV29-1 to TRBJ2-7; 9 bases agree with TRBD1. The CDR3 is 14 amino acids. Losses at the gene ends were 3 bases for V and 0 bases for J; bases not matched to a gene: 3. Germline-derived CDR1 and CDR2 are SQVTM and ANQGSEA. The CDR3 reads CSVDWTGDSYEQYF. CDR3 nucleotide sequence: TGCAGCGTTGATTGGACAGGGGACTCCTACGAGCAGTACTTC.

The gene calls are TRBV3-1 and TRBJ2-2, with D perhaps matching TRBD1 (6 bases). This CDR3 is 16 amino acids long. V lost 1 base and J lost 4, with 13 bases in between. The germline V gene encodes CDR1 LGHDT and CDR2 YNNKEL (reference sequence). Here the CDR3 reads CASSQVWGRGTGELFF. CDR3 nucleotides: TGTGCCAGCAGCCAAGTATGGGGGCGCGGCACCGGGGAGCTGTTTTTT.

The V call is TRBV28, the J call TRBJ1-4; D is perhaps TRBD1 (5 bases). The CDR3 has 14 residues. In germline, CDR1 is MDHEN, CDR2 SYDVKM. Trimming took 1 base from V and 8 from J, leaving 11 bases between them. CDR3 sequence (DNA): TGTGCCAGCAGTTTATATGGGGGAGGGGAAAAACTGTTTTTT. Translated, it gives CASSLYGGGEKLFF.